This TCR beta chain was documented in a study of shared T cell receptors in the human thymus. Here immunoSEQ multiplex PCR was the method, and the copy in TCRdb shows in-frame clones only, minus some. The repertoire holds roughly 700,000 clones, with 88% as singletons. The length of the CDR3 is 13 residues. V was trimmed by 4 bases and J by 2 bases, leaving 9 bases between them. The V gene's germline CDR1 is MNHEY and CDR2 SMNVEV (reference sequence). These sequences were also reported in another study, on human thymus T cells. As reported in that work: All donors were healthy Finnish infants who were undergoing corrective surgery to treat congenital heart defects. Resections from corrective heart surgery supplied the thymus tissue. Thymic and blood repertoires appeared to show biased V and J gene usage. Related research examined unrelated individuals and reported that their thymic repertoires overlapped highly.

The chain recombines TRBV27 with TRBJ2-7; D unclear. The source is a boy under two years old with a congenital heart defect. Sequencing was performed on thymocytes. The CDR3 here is CASSWRPTYEQYF. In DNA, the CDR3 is TGTGCCAGCAGTTGGCGGCCTACCTACGAGCAGTACTTC.